This T cell receptor (beta chain) was obtained from a study of T cell responses to AZD1222 COVID-19 vaccine. Study-wide results and caveats: Across spike, vaccine-associated CD4 TCRs were found, dominant at 160-218 and 743-854.

Regarding this clone: Its antigen remains unidentified.

V gave up 8 bases and J gave up 7 bases; unmatched junction bases: 6. Germline V gene data show CDR1 as MDHEN and CDR2 as SYDVKM. This CDR3 spans 13 amino acids. Using immunoSEQ multiplex PCR, the repertoire was profiled, and TCRdb retains in-frame clones only, with some absent. In the table there are 65,000 to 85,000 clones, approximately 83% of which are singletons. The chain couples TRBV28 to TRBJ2-4; the match to TRBD1 covers 9 bases. The sample here was peripheral blood, taken 28 days after the second AZD1222 dose. This clonotype was obtained from an adult who received the AZD1222 COVID-19 vaccine. The CDR3 DNA sequence: TGTGCCAGCGCCGGGACAGGGAGGAACATTCAGTACTTC. Its translation is CASAGTGRNIQYF.